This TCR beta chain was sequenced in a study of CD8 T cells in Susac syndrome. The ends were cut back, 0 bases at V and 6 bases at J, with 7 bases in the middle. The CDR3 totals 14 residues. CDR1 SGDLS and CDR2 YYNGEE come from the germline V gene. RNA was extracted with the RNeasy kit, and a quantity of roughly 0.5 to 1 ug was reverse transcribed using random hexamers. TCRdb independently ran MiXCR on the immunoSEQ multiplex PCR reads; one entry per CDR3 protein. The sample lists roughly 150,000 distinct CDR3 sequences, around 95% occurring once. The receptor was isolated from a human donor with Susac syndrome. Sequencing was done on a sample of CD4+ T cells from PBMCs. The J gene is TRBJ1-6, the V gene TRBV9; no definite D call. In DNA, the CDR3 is TGTGCCAGCAGCGTAGGGGCAGTTAATTCACCCCTCCACTTT. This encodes CASSVGAVNSPLHF.